Listed here are 10 T cell receptor beta chains from one sample, sequenced in a study of Graves' ophthalmopathy and Graves' hyperthyroidism. Amplification of the TCR beta CDR3 regions used RNA transcripts (as template). Second-round multiplex PCR came after a first-round RT-PCR that employed HTBI primers. Using its own MiXCR run on the multiplex PCR reads, TCRdb lists one record per CDR3 protein. The table has hundreds of thousands of distinct CDR3 sequences, around a fifth seen once. Sequencing was performed on peripheral blood. The source of these receptors is a woman between 18 and 29 years old with stable Graves' hyperthyroidism. Some clones in this sample may be carry-over from other donors' samples.

This clonotype was picked up a small number of times. This chain joins TRBV4-2 and TRBJ1-1; 10 nucleotides match TRBD1. Germline V gene data show CDR1 as LGHNA and CDR2 as YNFKEQ. The CDR3 extends over 18 amino acids. The trim removed 0 bases at V and 4 bases at J, leaving 11 bases unmatched. The DNA of the CDR3 is TGTGCCAGCAGCCAAGAAGGGGTCGACAGGGGGCAGGGCACTGAAGCTTTCTTT. Protein product: CASSQEGVDRGQGTEAFF.

This clonotype was detected ten times or more. This chain connects TRBV25-1 to TRBJ2-7, with D perhaps TRBD1 or TRBD2 (5 bases each). Trimming cost V 2 bases and J 4 bases, with 12 bases left between them. The CDR3 totals 14 residues. In germline, CDR1 is MGHDK, CDR2 SYGVNS. In nucleotides, the CDR3 is TGTGCCAGCAGTGAACCGGGACGACGATACGAGCAGTACTTC. Protein product: CASSEPGRRYEQYF.

The chain uses TRBV6-5 and TRBJ1-6; TRBD1 agrees at 9 bases. The CDR3 runs to 18 residues. V lost 0 bases to trimming and J lost 4 bases; unmatched junction nucleotides: 7. Germline CDR1 and CDR2: MNHEY and SVGAGI. The CDR3 protein is CASSYSGGTGLYNSPLHF. The CDR3 coding sequence is TGTGCCAGCAGTTACTCCGGCGGGACAGGGCTTTATAATTCACCCCTCCACTTT.

Many counts were recorded for this clonotype. The rearrangement uses TRBV24-1 and TRBJ1-2; D ambiguous. Germline CDR1 reads KGHDR; CDR2 reads SFDVKD. The CDR3 sequence is 12 residues long. Trimming left V 5 bases short and J 0 bases short, with 3 bases between. The CDR3 nucleotides are TGTGCCACCAGTGCTACTAACTATGGCTACACCTTC. Translating gives CATSATNYGYTF.

V gene TRBV7-8 combines with J gene TRBJ1-5; no reliable D call. V was shortened by 0 bases and J by 0 bases, with 6 bases between the two germline ends. CDR3 length: 15 residues. The germline gives CDR1 SGHVS, CDR2 FQNEAQ. The CDR3 is CASSLAQTSNQPQHF. The CDR3, as DNA: TGTGCCAGCAGCTTAGCACAGACTAGCAATCAGCCCCAGCATTTT.

In its sample, this clonotype was seen a few times. The V call is TRBV27, the J call TRBJ2-5; 9 bases are shared with TRBD1. V dropped 5 bases and J dropped 4; count of bases not matched to a gene: 5. CDR1 and CDR2 (germline): MNHEY, SMNVEV (reference sequence). The CDR3 length is 14 residues. The CDR3 coding sequence is TGTGCCAGCAGTCAGGACAGGGGACTAGAGACCCAGTACTTC. Translated: CASSQDRGLETQYF.

This clonotype has ten or more counts. This sequence joins TRBV2 and TRBJ2-2; D is ambiguous. CDR1 is SNHLY, CDR2 FYNNEI, per germline. The ends were cut back, 3 bases at V and 8 bases at J, with 10 bases in the middle. This CDR3 has 13 amino acids. The CDR3 DNA reads TGTGCCAGCAGTGACAAGGAAGAGGGGGAGCTGTTTTTT. It codes for CASSDKEEGELFF.

There are many counts of this clonotype. The V gene is TRBV6-2 or TRBV6-3, the J gene TRBJ2-5, with a possible D match to TRBD2 (6 bases). Germline V gives CDR1 MNHEY, CDR2 SVGEGT. The CDR3 totals 15 residues. The ends were cut back, 8 bases at V and 2 bases at J, with 18 bases in the middle. The CDR3 nucleotides read TGTGCCAGCTCGCCATCGGGACTGAAGCAAGAGACCCAGTACTTC. Its translation: CASSPSGLKQETQYF.

J is TRBJ2-7 and V is TRBV4-1, with D perhaps being TRBD1 or TRBD2 (5 bases each). This CDR3 is built from 15 residues. Germline V gives CDR1 MGHRA, CDR2 YSYEKL. V gave up 0 bases and J gave up 2 bases, with 11 bases separating them. This CDR3 reads CASSQDGDAAYEQYF. CDR3 nucleotide sequence: TGCGCCAGCAGCCAAGATGGGGACGCCGCCTACGAGCAGTACTTC.

In this sample, this clonotype turned up many times. The chain combines TRBV24-1 with TRBJ2-5; 10 positions match TRBD1. Germline assignment: CDR1 KGHDR and CDR2 SFDVKD. The CDR3 consists of 16 residues. V dropped 4 bases and J dropped 8; count of bases not matched to a gene: 12. CDR3 in amino acids: CATSEWDRGGRRTQYF. In DNA form, the CDR3 reads TGTGCCACCAGTGAATGGGACAGGGGCGGACGACGAACCCAGTACTTC.